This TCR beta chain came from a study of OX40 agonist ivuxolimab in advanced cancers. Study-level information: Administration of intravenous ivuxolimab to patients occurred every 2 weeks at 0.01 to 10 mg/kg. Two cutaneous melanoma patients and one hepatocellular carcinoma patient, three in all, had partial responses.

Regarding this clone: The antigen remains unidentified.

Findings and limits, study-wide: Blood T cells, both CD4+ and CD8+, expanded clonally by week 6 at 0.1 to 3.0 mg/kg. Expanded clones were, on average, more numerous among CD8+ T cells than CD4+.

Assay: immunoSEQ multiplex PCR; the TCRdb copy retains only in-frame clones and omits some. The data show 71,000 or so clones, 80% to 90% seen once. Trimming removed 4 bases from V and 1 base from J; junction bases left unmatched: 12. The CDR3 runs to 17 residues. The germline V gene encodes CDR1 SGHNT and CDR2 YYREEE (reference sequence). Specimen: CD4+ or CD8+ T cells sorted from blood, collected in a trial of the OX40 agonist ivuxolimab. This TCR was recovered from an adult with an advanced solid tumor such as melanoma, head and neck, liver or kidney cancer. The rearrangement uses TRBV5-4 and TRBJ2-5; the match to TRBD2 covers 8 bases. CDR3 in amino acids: CASSRGAGGRSQETQYF. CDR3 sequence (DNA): TGTGCCAGCAGCCGGGGGGCGGGGGGCCGATCCCAAGAGACCCAGTACTTC.